This T cell receptor (beta chain) was captured in a study of blood T cell repertoires in COVID-19. Study-wide context: Collection of acute and convalescent COVID-19 samples took place in the United States, Italy and Spain. T cells, B-cell-depleted T cells, or PBMCs supplied cDNA or gDNA.

As processed by the authors: Quantification of nucleated cells was approximated via reference gene primer amplification. The method was immunoSEQ multiplex PCR; TCRdb's version includes in-frame clones alone and lacks a portion of them. That table is the source of V, J and clone size, and D and trimming were worked out from the DNA. The table has tens of thousands of clones, more than 85% seen once; the top ten hold approximately 19%. The CDR3 extends over 14 amino acids. Germline CDR1 reads SGHDN; CDR2 reads FVKESK. V was cut by 0 bases and J by 7 bases, with 12 bases left in between. The chain has TRBV14 and TRBJ1-1; a weak D match, TRBD1 (5 bases). The sequence was collected from a man aged 70-80 years with acute or convalescent COVID-19. The sequencing sample was made of peripheral blood. The CDR3 DNA reads TGTGCCAGCAGCCAAGATAACCAGGGTGGTGAAGCTTTCTTT. Protein: CASSQDNQGGEAFF.